Listed below are T cell receptor beta chains from one sample, sequenced in a study of blood T cells in healthy people across ages. TCRdb used MiXCR to reprocess the 5' RACE reads, holding one entry per CDR3 protein. The sample includes 1.5 million to 2 million distinct CDR3 sequences, 39% of them seen just once. The sequenced sample consisted of blood. The receptors here all came from a human donor in good health. The CDR3 runs from the conserved cysteine through the conserved F or W. The order of the fields is J gene, V gene, CDR3 protein.

J gene: TRBJ2-3; V gene: TRBV20-1; CDR3 protein: CSAMETSTDTQYF
J gene: -; V gene: TRBV7-9; CDR3 protein: CASRSPLDYYEQYF
J gene: TRBJ2-5; V gene: TRBV7-9; CDR3 protein: CASSRQRVPQETQYF
J gene: TRBJ2-7; V gene: TRBV20-1; CDR3 protein: CSAKQGLAYEQYF
J gene: TRBJ2-5; V gene: TRBV12-3/TRBV12-4; CDR3 protein: CASSEVFGTGEDWETQYF
J gene: TRBJ1-1; V gene: TRBV10-3; CDR3 protein: CAIRMRVWGTEAFF
J gene: TRBJ2-1; V gene: TRBV7-3; CDR3 protein: CASAPRGGGEQFF
J gene: TRBJ2-4; V gene: TRBV3-1; CDR3 protein: CASSEEGRANIQYF
J gene: TRBJ2-5; V gene: TRBV5-1; CDR3 protein: CASSFGRSITQETQYF
J gene: TRBJ1-2; V gene: TRBV10-3; CDR3 protein: CAISVRTGGNYGYIF
J gene: -; V gene: TRBV5-6; CDR3 protein: CASSPWAGAEQYF
J gene: TRBJ1-2; V gene: TRBV2; CDR3 protein: CASSEGPVETYGYTF
J gene: TRBJ1-4; V gene: TRBV24-1; CDR3 protein: CATSDPGATNEKLFF
J gene: TRBJ2-1; V gene: TRBV5-1; CDR3 protein: CASSTGTSGGAEQFF
J gene: TRBJ2-2; V gene: TRBV12-3/TRBV12-4; CDR3 protein: CASSLTPTGGELFF
J gene: TRBJ2-1; V gene: TRBV12-3/TRBV12-4; CDR3 protein: CASSFRLAGEGHEQFF
J gene: TRBJ2-3; V gene: TRBV25-1; CDR3 protein: CASSEWSGLDTQYF
J gene: TRBJ2-7; V gene: TRBV7-2; CDR3 protein: CASSNRVLYEQYF
J gene: TRBJ1-4; V gene: TRBV7-9; CDR3 protein: CASCCKAGENEKLFF
J gene: TRBJ2-1; V gene: TRBV18; CDR3 protein: CASSPPRWNEQFF
J gene: -; V gene: TRBV3-1; CDR3 protein: CASSPPWGGGKTQYF
J gene: TRBJ1-1; V gene: TRBV9; CDR3 protein: CASSSGKGSEAFF
J gene: TRBJ1-2; V gene: TRBV5-1; CDR3 protein: CASSFEGAYGYTF
J gene: TRBJ2-6; V gene: TRBV6-6; CDR3 protein: CASSPSAVGSGANVLTF
J gene: TRBJ2-2; V gene: TRBV6-6; CDR3 protein: CASSLEGGSTGELFF
J gene: TRBJ2-1; V gene: TRBV2; CDR3 protein: CASSEACPSYNEQFF
J gene: TRBJ1-2; V gene: TRBV12-3/TRBV12-4; CDR3 protein: CASSFSARVSYGYTF
J gene: TRBJ2-1; V gene: TRBV20-1; CDR3 protein: CSARDGHNERFF
J gene: TRBJ1-5; V gene: TRBV7-2; CDR3 protein: CASSFDRGGQPQHF
J gene: TRBJ1-5; V gene: TRBV16; CDR3 protein: CASSHGQGINQPQHF
J gene: TRBJ2-7; V gene: TRBV10-3; CDR3 protein: CAISESTYEQYF
J gene: TRBJ2-5; V gene: TRBV20-1; CDR3 protein: CSARGTRDSRETQYF
J gene: TRBJ2-2; V gene: TRBV6-2/TRBV6-3; CDR3 protein: CASSYSDNTGELFF
J gene: TRBJ1-4; V gene: TRBV20-1; CDR3 protein: CSATTDSREKLFF
J gene: TRBJ1-5; V gene: TRBV20-1; CDR3 protein: CSAHMVGQPQHF
J gene: TRBJ2-1; V gene: TRBV29-1; CDR3 protein: CSTSDRDTYNEQFF
J gene: TRBJ1-2; V gene: TRBV29-1; CDR3 protein: CSVFRVRGYTF
J gene: TRBJ2-5; V gene: TRBV7-2; CDR3 protein: CASQSGGETQYF
J gene: TRBJ2-3; V gene: TRBV5-6; CDR3 protein: CASSLGSGEADTQYF
J gene: -; V gene: TRBV7-2; CDR3 protein: CASSLEYNEQYF
J gene: TRBJ1-6; V gene: TRBV11-1; CDR3 protein: CATGQNNSPLHF
J gene: TRBJ2-3; V gene: TRBV6-2/TRBV6-3; CDR3 protein: CASSYWRDTQYF
J gene: TRBJ2-3; V gene: TRBV15; CDR3 protein: CATRAQGTDTQYF
J gene: TRBJ1-4; V gene: TRBV4-1; CDR3 protein: CASSQPRDRGEKLFF
J gene: TRBJ2-1; V gene: TRBV10-3; CDR3 protein: CAIKSGGDYNEQFF
J gene: TRBJ1-2; V gene: TRBV7-2; CDR3 protein: CVIGRLNYGYTF
J gene: TRBJ2-7; V gene: TRBV4-1; CDR3 protein: CASSHRTTGYEQYF
J gene: TRBJ2-1; V gene: TRBV15; CDR3 protein: CATSRDLGYEQFF
J gene: TRBJ2-1; V gene: TRBV6-5; CDR3 protein: CASSYSPRYNEQFF
J gene: TRBJ2-7; V gene: TRBV20-1; CDR3 protein: CSARVEGAIHEQYF
J gene: TRBJ2-5; V gene: TRBV5-5; CDR3 protein: CASSLPPLGEQYF
J gene: TRBJ2-7; V gene: TRBV29-1; CDR3 protein: CSVGPRAATYEQYF
J gene: TRBJ2-7; V gene: TRBV25-1; CDR3 protein: CASRRTGRDEQYF
J gene: TRBJ1-6; V gene: TRBV29-1; CDR3 protein: CSAPGVDNSPLHF
J gene: TRBJ2-1; V gene: TRBV14; CDR3 protein: CASSQGQHSYNEQFF
J gene: -; V gene: TRBV20-1; CDR3 protein: CSLFSHLHEQYF
J gene: TRBJ1-2; V gene: TRBV4-1; CDR3 protein: CASSPRRGDEVYGYTF
J gene: TRBJ2-1; V gene: TRBV15; CDR3 protein: CATSRESRGTGNEQFF
J gene: TRBJ1-1; V gene: TRBV25-1; CDR3 protein: CASCGDLNTEAFF
J gene: TRBJ1-2; V gene: TRBV12-3/TRBV12-4; CDR3 protein: CASSFYGGLGYTF